These 10 T cell receptor beta chains share one sample of origin, sequenced in a study of monozygotic twins with inflammatory bowel disease. Reanalyzing the 5' RACE reads, TCRdb keeps one entry per CDR3 protein, without DNA. The specimen's table records roughly 170,000 distinct CDR3 sequences. The sample was blood. Receptor source: a human donor with ulcerative colitis or Crohn's disease, or a healthy co-twin of an affected twin (not recorded which).

The J gene is TRBJ2-7, the V gene TRBV20-1; the TCRdb call, TRBD1, lacks DNA for checking. Per the germline V gene, CDR1 is DFQATT and CDR2 is SNEGSKA (reference sequence). The CDR3 spans 13 residues. CDR3 amino acids: CSARGGRSYEQYF.

The chain joins TRBV3-1 to TRBJ2-2; TCRdb outputs TRBD1, but without DNA this stays unchecked. The CDR3 has 16 residues. Germline V lookup: CDR1 LGHDT, CDR2 YNNKEL (reference sequence). The CDR3 loop is CASSPRLQGSTGELFF.

The V call is TRBV29-1, the J call TRBJ2-1; TCRdb reports TRBD2, a call that lacks DNA to check it against. This CDR3 region has 12 residues. Germline CDR1 is SQVTM and CDR2 is ANQGSEA. The chain's CDR3 is CSAQRGYNEQFF.

The chain is built from TRBV25-1 and TRBJ2-3. Looked up from germline, CDR1 is MGHDK and CDR2 is SYGVNS. This CDR3 spans 11 amino acids. The CDR3 region is CASSFVDTQYF.

The chain links TRBV5-1 to TRBJ2-3; TCRdb designates TRBD2, a call that cannot be tested without DNA. The CDR3 sequence is 13 residues long. The germline V gene has CDR1 SGHRS and CDR2 YFSETQ. CDR3 amino acids: CASSTSPIDTQYF.

This rearrangement joins TRBV7-2 to TRBJ2-7. Looked up from germline, CDR1 is SGHTA and CDR2 is FQGNSA. The CDR3 is made up of 13 amino acids. The CDR3 region is CASSPAVVSEQYF. The variable domain in full, with the rest retrieved from reference TRBV7-2 and TRBJ2-7, is GAGVSQSPSNKVTEKGKDVELRCDPISGHTALYWYRQSLGQGLEFLIYFQGNSAPDKSGLPSDRFSAERTGGSVSTLTIQRTQQEDSAVYLCASSPAVVSEQYFGPGTRLTVT.

The J gene is TRBJ1-5, the V gene TRBV5-6; the TCRdb D gene call, TRBD1, has no DNA to confirm it. The CDR3 loop spans 13 amino acids. The germline V gene encodes CDR1 SGHDT and CDR2 YYEEEE. The CDR3 sequence is CANSLEGNQPQHF.

The rearrangement joins TRBV7-2 to TRBJ1-2; the TRBD1 assignment by TCRdb is unverifiable without DNA. The CDR3 is 15 residues long. Per the germline V gene, CDR1 is SGHTA and CDR2 is FQGNSA. The CDR3 spells CASSSGQGEIFGYTF.

This sequence joins TRBV29-1 and TRBJ1-1. Per the germline V gene, CDR1 is SQVTM and CDR2 is ANQGSEA. The CDR3 totals 13 residues. CDR3 loop: CSVYYVENTEAFF.

This rearrangement joins TRBV14 to TRBJ1-6; TCRdb picks TRBD1, but there is no DNA to check that call. This CDR3 region has 14 residues. The germline V gene has CDR1 SGHDN and CDR2 FVKESK. CDR3 amino acids: CASSPRTGGSPLHF.